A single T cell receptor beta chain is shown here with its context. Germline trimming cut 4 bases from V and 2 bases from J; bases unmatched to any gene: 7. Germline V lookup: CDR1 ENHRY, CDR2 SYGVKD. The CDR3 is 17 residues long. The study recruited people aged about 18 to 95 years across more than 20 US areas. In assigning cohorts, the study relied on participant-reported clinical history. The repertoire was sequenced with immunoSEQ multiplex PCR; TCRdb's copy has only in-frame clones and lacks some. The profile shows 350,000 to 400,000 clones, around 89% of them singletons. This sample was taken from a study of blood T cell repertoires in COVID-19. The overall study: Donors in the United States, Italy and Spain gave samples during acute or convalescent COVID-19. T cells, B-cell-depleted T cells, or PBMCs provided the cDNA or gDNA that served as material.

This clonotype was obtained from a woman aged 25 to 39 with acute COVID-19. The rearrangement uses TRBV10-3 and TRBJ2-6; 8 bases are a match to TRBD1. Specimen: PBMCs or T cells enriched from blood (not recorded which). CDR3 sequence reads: CAISAGQGLAGANVLTF. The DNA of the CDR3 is TGTGCCATCAGTGCCGGACAGGGCTTAGCTGGGGCCAACGTCCTGACTTTC.